The present T cell receptor (beta chain) was sequenced within a study of CD8 T cells in Susac syndrome. Roughly 0.45 to 1 ug RNA was reverse transcribed with random hexamers. The method of amplification for TCR beta CDR3 was immunoSEQ multiplex PCR, covering 54 Vbeta and 13 Jbeta. From the immunoSEQ multiplex PCR reads, TCRdb called clonotypes with MiXCR, one entry per CDR3 protein. The table records around 77,000 distinct CDR3 sequences, under 96% of them present only once. Trimming pared 1 base from V and 11 bases from J, leaving 14 bases between. The germline V gene encodes CDR1 SEHNR and CDR2 FQNEAQ (reference sequence). The CDR3 contains 13 residues. Stable or active relapsing-remitting multiple sclerosis, untreated and meeting revised McDonald criteria, defined the controls. Isolation of CD8+ and CD4+ T cells was performed negatively, whereas enrichment of TEMRA cells was done by FACS.

This rearrangement joins TRBV7-9 to TRBJ1-2; D is perhaps TRBD1 (6 bases). The clonotype comes from a human donor with multiple sclerosis. The sequenced sample consisted of CD4+ T cells from PBMCs. The CDR3 spells CASSLGGQVTYTF. The CDR3 nucleotides read TGTGCCAGCAGCTTAGGGGGACAAGTGACTTACACCTTC.